Listed below are T cell receptor beta chains from one sample, sequenced in a study of cytomegalovirus exposure and HLA in healthy donors. Using immunoSEQ multiplex PCR, the repertoire was profiled, and TCRdb retains in-frame clones only, with some absent. The sample holds about 97,000 clones; around 57% are singletons and the top ten take approximately 4.3%. Sequencing was carried out using PBMCs. Every receptor here comes from a human donor in good health. Both conserved end residues are part of each CDR3. D genes are given only for firm matches. Some rows mark clone size as missing; the rest say once, few, many or name a class of expanded clone.

d_gene: -
j_gene: TRBJ2-3
v_gene: TRBV28
abundance: -
CDR3nt: TGTGCCAGCAGTCTAGCCGCCTATACGCAGTATTTT
CDR3aa: CASSLAAYTQYF

d_gene: -
j_gene: TRBJ2-1
v_gene: TRBV9
abundance: -
CDR3nt: TGTGCCAGCAGCGTAGGACTAGTCCGGAGCTCCTACAATGAGCAGTTCTTC
CDR3aa: CASSVGLVRSSYNEQFF

d_gene: TRBD2
j_gene: TRBJ2-1
v_gene: TRBV27
abundance: -
CDR3nt: TGTGCCAGCAGTTTGGCGGGAGTATTTGTTGAGCAGTTCTTC
CDR3aa: CASSLAGVFVEQFF

d_gene: TRBD1
j_gene: TRBJ2-7
v_gene: TRBV2
abundance: -
CDR3nt: TGTGCCAGCGAGGGGACAGGGGGTAACGAGCAGTACTTC
CDR3aa: CASEGTGGNEQYF

d_gene: TRBD2
j_gene: TRBJ2-2
v_gene: TRBV27
abundance: -
CDR3nt: TGTGCCACTAGCGGGAGGGCCGTAGCCGGGGAGCTGTTTTTT
CDR3aa: CATSGRAVAGELFF

d_gene: TRBD1
j_gene: TRBJ1-2
v_gene: TRBV18
abundance: -
CDR3nt: TGTGCCAGCTCACCAAAGACAGGGTCGGTCGGCTACACCTTC
CDR3aa: CASSPKTGSVGYTF

d_gene: -
j_gene: TRBJ2-3
v_gene: TRBV27
abundance: few
CDR3nt: TGTGCCAGCAGTCCAAGTCGAGGGGGTTGGATCACAGATACGCAGTATTTT
CDR3aa: CASSPSRGGWITDTQYF

d_gene: -
j_gene: TRBJ1-1
v_gene: TRBV30
abundance: -
CDR3nt: TGTGCCTGGAGTGTAGGGGGATACACTGAAGCTTTCTTT
CDR3aa: CAWSVGGYTEAFF

d_gene: -
j_gene: TRBJ2-1
v_gene: TRBV27
abundance: -
CDR3nt: TGTGCCAGCAGTTTGACTGGATGGTTCGATGGTGAGCAGTTCTTC
CDR3aa: CASSLTGWFDGEQFF

d_gene: -
j_gene: TRBJ2-7
v_gene: TRBV28
abundance: -
CDR3nt: TGTGCCAGCAGGTACGGGAGCTCCTACGAGCAGTACTTC
CDR3aa: CASRYGSSYEQYF

d_gene: TRBD2
j_gene: TRBJ2-3
v_gene: TRBV5-1
abundance: -
CDR3nt: TGCGCCAGCAGCCCAGGGGGTAGCGGGAGGGCCAGTCCAGATACGCAGTATTTT
CDR3aa: CASSPGGSGRASPDTQYF

d_gene: TRBD1
j_gene: TRBJ1-1
v_gene: TRBV18
abundance: -
CDR3nt: TGTGCCAGCTCAGCCCGACAGGGGGTCACTGAAGCTTTCTTT
CDR3aa: CASSARQGVTEAFF

d_gene: -
j_gene: TRBJ1-5
v_gene: TRBV15
abundance: -
CDR3nt: TGTGCCACCAGCAGAGATAAACAGGGTTCCAATCAGCCCCAGCATTTT
CDR3aa: CATSRDKQGSNQPQHF

d_gene: TRBD2
j_gene: TRBJ2-2
v_gene: TRBV11-2
abundance: -
CDR3nt: TGTGCCAGCAGCTTAGAAATAGCGGGAGTAAAGACCGGGGAGCTGTTTTTT
CDR3aa: CASSLEIAGVKTGELFF

d_gene: -
j_gene: TRBJ2-1
v_gene: TRBV6-1
abundance: -
CDR3nt: TGTGCCAGCAGTGACCCCTGGCAGGGTTCTTACAATGAGCAGTTCTTC
CDR3aa: CASSDPWQGSYNEQFF

d_gene: -
j_gene: TRBJ2-7
v_gene: TRBV28
abundance: few
CDR3nt: TGTGCCAGCAGGTCCTCGGGAGTGAGCTCCTACGAGCAGTACTTC
CDR3aa: CASRSSGVSSYEQYF

d_gene: TRBD1
j_gene: TRBJ1-2
v_gene: TRBV28
abundance: -
CDR3nt: TGTGCCAGCAGGACAGGGGGTAACTATGGCTACACCTTC
CDR3aa: CASRTGGNYGYTF

d_gene: -
j_gene: TRBJ1-1
v_gene: TRBV19
abundance: -
CDR3nt: TGTGCCAGTAGTCTCGGACACGTTAACACTGAAGCTTTCTTT
CDR3aa: CASSLGHVNTEAFF

d_gene: -
j_gene: TRBJ2-7
v_gene: TRBV2
abundance: -
CDR3nt: TGTGCCAGCAAGGGAGGACACCAGGCCGAGCAGTACTTC
CDR3aa: CASKGGHQAEQYF

d_gene: -
j_gene: TRBJ1-3
v_gene: TRBV11-2
abundance: -
CDR3nt: TGTGCCAGCAGCTTAGAGGGCCCCAGGAGGTATTTT
CDR3aa: CASSLEGPRRYF

d_gene: -
j_gene: TRBJ1-5
v_gene: TRBV28
abundance: -
CDR3nt: TGTGCCAGCACCCAGTGGGGGTTGGGAGGGGCGAGCAATCAGCCCCAGCATTTT
CDR3aa: CASTQWGLGGASNQPQHF

d_gene: TRBD2
j_gene: TRBJ2-7
v_gene: TRBV19
abundance: -
CDR3nt: TGTGCCAGTAGTACATTCAGCGGGATCAGGGACGAGCAGTACTTC
CDR3aa: CASSTFSGIRDEQYF

d_gene: -
j_gene: TRBJ1-2
v_gene: TRBV28
abundance: -
CDR3nt: TGTGCCAGCTACCCCAGTGGGATTGACAGAGATGCCTATGGCTACACCTTC
CDR3aa: CASYPSGIDRDAYGYTF

d_gene: -
j_gene: TRBJ1-2
v_gene: TRBV6-5
abundance: few
CDR3nt: TGTGCCAGCAGTAAACAGAACTATGGCTACACCTTC
CDR3aa: CASSKQNYGYTF

d_gene: TRBD1
j_gene: TRBJ2-7
v_gene: TRBV28
abundance: -
CDR3nt: TGTGCCAGCAGCCTTGGGTCGACAGGGGCCTACGAGCAGTACTTC
CDR3aa: CASSLGSTGAYEQYF

d_gene: -
j_gene: TRBJ2-1
v_gene: TRBV11-1
abundance: once
CDR3nt: TGTGCCAGCAGCCCTTCCGGGTCGTGGGGGGACAATGAGCAGTTCTTC
CDR3aa: CASSPSGSWGDNEQFF

d_gene: TRBD2
j_gene: TRBJ2-5
v_gene: TRBV10-2
abundance: -
CDR3nt: TGCGCCAGCAGTGAGCTAGCGGGAGGGCCAGAGACCCAGTACTTC
CDR3aa: CASSELAGGPETQYF

d_gene: -
j_gene: TRBJ1-5
v_gene: TRBV6-5
abundance: -
CDR3nt: TGTGCCAGCAGTTATTTTAGAGGGGGTGAGGAAAATTTT
CDR3aa: CASSYFRGGEENF

d_gene: -
j_gene: TRBJ1-1
v_gene: TRBV7-3
abundance: -
CDR3nt: TGTGCCAGCCTTGAGGCCGGGGGAACTGAAGCTTTCTTT
CDR3aa: CASLEAGGTEAFF

d_gene: TRBD2
j_gene: TRBJ2-7
v_gene: TRBV7-6
abundance: few
CDR3nt: TGTGCCAGCAGCTTAGGGACTAGAAACGAGCAGTACTTC
CDR3aa: CASSLGTRNEQYF

d_gene: -
j_gene: TRBJ2-7
v_gene: TRBV6-5
abundance: few
CDR3nt: TGTGCCAGTTGGAGGGCCTCCTCCTACGAGCAGTACTTC
CDR3aa: CASWRASSYEQYF

d_gene: -
j_gene: TRBJ2-1
v_gene: TRBV6-5
abundance: -
CDR3nt: TGTGCCAGCAGTTACGGGCGGGCGAACAATGAGCAGTTCTTC
CDR3aa: CASSYGRANNEQFF

d_gene: TRBD1
j_gene: TRBJ1-2
v_gene: TRBV27
abundance: -
CDR3nt: TGTGCCAGCAGTGGTCCGGGACAGAGCTATGGCTACACCTTC
CDR3aa: CASSGPGQSYGYTF

d_gene: TRBD2
j_gene: TRBJ2-3
v_gene: TRBV2
abundance: -
CDR3nt: TGTGCCAGCAGTGAATATCTTAGCGGGAGGAGCACAGATACGCAGTATTTT
CDR3aa: CASSEYLSGRSTDTQYF

d_gene: -
j_gene: TRBJ2-1
v_gene: TRBV18
abundance: once
CDR3nt: TGTGCCAGCTCACTTGCGGCAAGGAACAATGAGCAGTTCTTC
CDR3aa: CASSLAARNNEQFF

d_gene: TRBD2
j_gene: TRBJ2-2
v_gene: TRBV6-1
abundance: -
CDR3nt: TGTGCCAGCAGTGAATGGCGGGAGAGGCCCGGGGAGCTGTTTTTT
CDR3aa: CASSEWRERPGELFF

d_gene: -
j_gene: TRBJ1-1
v_gene: TRBV6-5
abundance: -
CDR3nt: TGTGCCAGCTATCTACAGGGATGGACTGAAGCTTTCTTT
CDR3aa: CASYLQGWTEAFF

d_gene: -
j_gene: TRBJ2-3
v_gene: TRBV4-2
abundance: few
CDR3nt: TGTGCCAGCAGCCAACCGGGAGCGGAGGGCACAGATACGCAGTATTTT
CDR3aa: CASSQPGAEGTDTQYF

d_gene: TRBD1
j_gene: TRBJ2-2
v_gene: TRBV7-9
abundance: -
CDR3nt: TGTGCCAGCAGCCCACTGACCGGGACAGGGGGCACCGGGGAGCTGTTTTTT
CDR3aa: CASSPLTGTGGTGELFF

d_gene: -
j_gene: TRBJ1-2
v_gene: TRBV19
abundance: -
CDR3nt: TGTGCCAGTAGTTGGGGCAGCCTGAATTCTGGCTATGGCTACACCTTC
CDR3aa: CASSWGSLNSGYGYTF

d_gene: TRBD1
j_gene: TRBJ1-1
v_gene: TRBV19
abundance: -
CDR3nt: TGTGCCAGCCAGGGACAGTTCACTGAAGCTTTCTTT
CDR3aa: CASQGQFTEAFF

d_gene: TRBD2
j_gene: TRBJ2-7
v_gene: TRBV19
abundance: once
CDR3nt: TGTGCCAGTAGTATGATATCGGGAGGGCCGGGAGAGCAGTACTTC
CDR3aa: CASSMISGGPGEQYF

d_gene: TRBD1
j_gene: TRBJ2-7
v_gene: TRBV23-1
abundance: -
CDR3nt: TGCGCCAGCGCGGCCCCGGGACAGTCCTACGAGCAGTACTTC
CDR3aa: CASAAPGQSYEQYF

d_gene: -
j_gene: TRBJ2-7
v_gene: TRBV1
abundance: few
CDR3nt: TGCACCAGCAGCCAGGAAGGGCGGGAGTTCGCCGAGCAGTACTTC
CDR3aa: CTSSQEGREFAEQYF

d_gene: -
j_gene: TRBJ1-1
v_gene: TRBV10-3
abundance: -
CDR3nt: TGTGCCATCAAAGGACAACCGAACACTGAAGCTTTCTTT
CDR3aa: CAIKGQPNTEAFF

d_gene: TRBD1
j_gene: TRBJ2-1
v_gene: TRBV4-2
abundance: -
CDR3nt: TGTGCCAGCAGCCGAACGCCTGGACAGGGCCATGAGCAGTTCTTC
CDR3aa: CASSRTPGQGHEQFF

d_gene: -
j_gene: TRBJ2-7
v_gene: TRBV29-1
abundance: few
CDR3nt: TGCAGCGTTGAAGTTCAGGGATTCTACGAGCAGTACTTC
CDR3aa: CSVEVQGFYEQYF

d_gene: TRBD2
j_gene: TRBJ2-7
v_gene: TRBV15
abundance: few
CDR3nt: TGTGCCACCAGCAGAGCAGCGGGAGTCTACGAGCAGTACTTC
CDR3aa: CATSRAAGVYEQYF

d_gene: TRBD1
j_gene: TRBJ1-1
v_gene: TRBV2
abundance: -
CDR3nt: TGTGCCAGCAGGAGCGGACAGGGTCTACCTGGAGCTTTCTTT
CDR3aa: CASRSGQGLPGAFF

d_gene: -
j_gene: TRBJ1-1
v_gene: TRBV4-1
abundance: -
CDR3nt: TGCGCCAGCACCCGGGGGAATACTGAAGCTTTCTTT
CDR3aa: CASTRGNTEAFF

d_gene: TRBD2
j_gene: TRBJ2-1
v_gene: TRBV5-1
abundance: -
CDR3nt: TGCGCCAGCAGCTCTGGGACTAGCAATGAGCAGTTCTTC
CDR3aa: CASSSGTSNEQFF

d_gene: -
j_gene: TRBJ1-2
v_gene: TRBV28
abundance: once
CDR3nt: TGTGCCAGCAGTTTGTTCGACAGACCCTATGGCTACACCTTC
CDR3aa: CASSLFDRPYGYTF

d_gene: TRBD2
j_gene: TRBJ2-7
v_gene: TRBV10-3
abundance: -
CDR3nt: TGTGCCATCAGTTCAGCGGGAACCTCCTACGAGCAGTACTTC
CDR3aa: CAISSAGTSYEQYF